The clone carrying this T cell receptor (beta chain) came up a few times. Its antigen is unknown. This sample was included in a study of T-cell memory formation after mild COVID-19. Whole-study context: TCR clusters mostly belonged to single donors. Study-wide findings and caveats: Pre-infection memory contained some responding clones, which suggested that cross-reactive memory had joined.

UMIs and sample barcodes were carried by the TCR alpha and TCR beta cDNA libraries that 5'RACE produced using constant-segment primers. TCRdb ran MiXCR on the 5' RACE reads and lists one entry per CDR3 protein. The table records around 260,000 distinct CDR3 sequences, around 15% of them present only once. The ends were cut back, 2 bases at V and 0 bases at J, with 8 bases in the middle. CDR1 is SGDLS and CDR2 is YYNGEE in the germline V gene. The length of the CDR3 is 14 residues. Material for sequencing was PBMCs or a T cell subset sorted from them (not recorded which). This rearrangement joins TRBV9 to TRBJ2-5; tentatively, D is TRBD2 (5 bases). The clonotype comes from a man in his late teens or twenties who had mild COVID-19 (a few samples of this study predate the infection). Cell type and time point are not known. The DNA of the CDR3 is TGTGCCAGCAGCGTCCGGGAATACCAAGAGACCCAGTACTTC. It is translated as CASSVREYQETQYF.